This T cell receptor beta chain was observed in a study of cytomegalovirus exposure and HLA in healthy donors (dated by TCRdb to the late 2010s). Describing the broader study: An earlier analysis of around 600 of the donors reported approximately 290 Gb of sequence data and some 100 million unique TCR beta sequences from 150 million to 200 million T cells. About 320 gigabases of sequencing data and some 85 million unique TCR sequences were included in an early release covering 550 to 650 HLA-typed donors. Among the roughly 400 genotyped donors, 81% belonged to the genetic ancestry cluster associated with self-reported Caucasian donors. The study was designed to test whether signatures of past pathogen exposure could be identified by cataloging public T cell receptors. Using immunosequencing, the study profiled T cell repertoires from 640 or so subjects and related those repertoires to cytomegalovirus serostatus. Besides the first cohort of 666 subjects, a separate validation cohort made up of 120 or so different subjects was used. To predict cytomegalovirus infection status, the study combined high-throughput TCR immunosequencing, statistical association of individual TCRs with disease status, and machine learning. To study patterns of TCR occurrence, a later analysis re-analyzed previously published TCR beta repertoires from around 700 donors and added high-resolution HLA genotyping. Rather than using new phenotypic data, the later analysis identified candidate immune exposures from TCR beta sequences and from how often those sequences occurred across donors. In an earlier analysis of about 590 of the donors, high-throughput TCR beta sequencing was used to judge whether each TCR beta V gene segment behaved as functional or pseudogenic. Donor age, sex, ethnicity and CMV serostatus were compiled alongside the repertoire data. In a later genetic analysis, genome-wide SNP genotypes for about 60% of the 666 donors were used, and that subset was treated as a discovery cohort. All discovery cohort repertoires had been generated using a single sequencing platform. Both class I and class II loci were covered by HLA typing, at four-digit resolution. The number of typed donors differed by locus: roughly 620-630 for A, B, C, DRB1 and DQB1; about 520 for DQA1; 600 to 610 for DPA1; and about 450 for DPB1. Because of strong linkage in the cohort, four or five DR-DQ haplotypes were treated as single units for association and clustering. Among 398 genotyped donors of the cohort, an average of roughly 240,000 unique TCR beta nucleotide sequences were sequenced per donor, roughly 20% of them non-productive. The full study reports these points: A total of 150 or so TCR beta chains were listed by the study as associated with cytomegalovirus. In a later analysis, 16,951 TCR beta sequences were associated with specific HLA alleles at a false discovery rate of 0.05. In vitro tests confirmed that a few of the cytomegalovirus-associated TCR beta chains recognize cytomegalovirus antigens. Compared with the approximately 600-donor mean, donors in an Asian-associated ancestry cluster had fewer N-insertions in productive TCRs, according to a later genetic analysis. Only TCR beta chains were sequenced in this cohort, and the absence of alpha or paired-chain data limited detectable features. Because HLA typing was missing for some donors at each locus, association tests included only the typed subset. The classifier was reported to diagnose cytomegalovirus status with high specificity and sensitivity in both the original and validation cohorts. A further reported finding was that TCR beta sequences accurately predicted the HLA-A and HLA-B alleles for most subjects in the first cohort. In a later analysis, TCR association rates were found to vary across HLA loci, with the most associated TCRs seen for DRB1 alleles and the fewest for HLA-C alleles. Linkage disequilibrium might explain the correlated functional status among segregating V segments, but an unknown experimental factor could not be excluded. A cluster of highly shared sequence variants was judged likely to be a technical artifact of the sequencing pipeline. Assigning TCR associations to individual alleles was difficult when HLA alleles, especially DR and DQ, strongly co-occurred. Several of the top co-occurrence clusters appeared to be linked to parvovirus B19, influenza, CMV and Epstein-Barr virus, according to a later analysis. Most TCR sequences were observed very rarely across donors, whereas some public TCRs were present in many individuals. According to a later analysis, most CMV-associated TCR beta chains appeared to be HLA-restricted, and the HLA associations seemed to be driven largely by CMV exposure. In a later analysis, HLA-associated TCR beta chains were found to be more clonally expanded and to have lower generation probabilities than equally common non-associated chains. Sequencing depth was assumed to be roughly uniform across donors in the presence/absence analyses, though that assumption may not hold. The authors suggested that the approach could potentially be generalized to other disease states and immunological phenotypes. For the cohort, immune exposure information was limited to CMV serostatus. Because counts were too low, more than 15 rarely observed V segments, including chromosome 9 orphons, were left out of the earlier analysis of a few hundred of the donors. Because the 87-base-pair reads could not distinguish some IMGT-functional V segments, including TRBV6-2 and TRBV6-3, those segments were excluded. V-gene and J-gene trimming of TCR beta chains was associated with a missense DCLRE1C variant in a later genetic analysis, and the association was replicated in an independent cohort. In an earlier analysis of 587 of the donors, most TCR beta V segments appeared in productive rearrangements about 87% or about 30% of the time, broadly matching IMGT annotations.

The cohort consisted of approximately 690 healthy bone marrow donors. Cohort members were all nominally healthy when sampled, although unrecorded immune exposures were likely present. The donor was CMV seronegative and was included in the group of a few hundred seronegative cohort members. Each donor provided a peripheral blood sample, and peripheral blood mononuclear cells were used for TCR beta sequencing. The Qiagen DNeasy Blood Extraction Kit was used to extract genomic DNA from the blood cell samples. The germline V end is reduced by 0 bases and the J end by 0 bases; junction bases left unmatched: 9. Its CDR3 holds 18 amino acids, cysteine through phenylalanine. The only DNA kept is the CDR3, 54 bases in frame from the first base. Taken from the germline V gene, the CDR1 and CDR2 loops are SGDLS and YYNGEE. To note about this clone: Its antigen is still unknown. It has no much larger one-base neighbor in the sample; base qualities were not kept.

The library was produced with the immunoSEQ multiplex PCR assay. A mixture of 60 forward primers for TCR Vbeta segments and 13 reverse primers for TCR Jbeta segments was used in the multiplex PCR. The CDR3 region of rearranged TCR beta genes was amplified from genomic DNA by a multiplex PCR assay. The Illumina HiSeq System was used to sequence the amplified TCR beta libraries as 87-base-pair reads. The published analysis was carried out like this. Across the roughly 600 repertoires, a later analysis counted approximately 75 million unique TCR beta chains, around 11 million of which were shared by at least two donors. A nearest-neighbor algorithm error-corrected the raw reads and collapsed the reads into unique sequences, merging closely related sequences to remove PCR and sequencing errors. Alignment of CDR3 sequences to IMGT reference sequences was used to assign V, D and J gene segments. For a sequence to be retained, at least a six-nucleotide match to both a V gene segment and a J gene segment was required. A rearrangement counted as productive if the CDR3 had no stop codons and remained in frame with V and J, and every other rearrangement counted as non-productive. Following IMGT convention, CDR3 was defined as the stretch from the second conserved V-encoded cysteine up to the conserved J-encoded phenylalanine. In an earlier analysis of around 570 of the donors, sequences lacking an unambiguous match to a single V gene segment were excluded. An earlier analysis of around 600 of the donors classified V segments as functional when productive rearrangements were above 56.7% and as segregating when the standard deviation between donors was above 5%. A statistical classification framework was built for diagnosing cytomegalovirus status from the catalog of TCR beta chain sequences. In a later analysis, V and J genes were assigned by comparing TCR nucleotide sequences against IMGT/GENE-DB human TR gene sequences. A later analysis assigned CDR3 sequences and most-parsimonious VDJ recombination scenarios with the TCRdist pipeline. In a later analysis, each TCR beta chain was defined by its CDR3 amino acid sequence together with its V-gene family, and reads without a unique V-gene family were excluded. To address suspected cross-contamination and a sequencing artifact, a later analysis removed 592 highly shared, low-generation-probability nucleotide sequences. For each public chain, a later analysis derived a clonal expansion index from normalized ranks of inferred template counts within each repertoire. In a later analysis, generation probabilities were computed using a VDJ recombination model fitted to out-of-frame rearrangements, and the results were checked against IGoR. A later analysis scored TCR-TCR, TCR-HLA and TCR-CMV co-occurrence with hypergeometric tests, applying a repertoire-size bias correction to TCR pairs. A later analysis estimated false discovery rates by permuting HLA or CMV assignments 20 times. In a later analysis, co-occurring TCRs were grouped using DBSCAN, with TCRdist sequence similarity added in when clustering inside HLA-allele-positive subsets. Co-occurrence clustering excluded repertoires with fewer than 30,000 or more than 120,000 public chains, plus five with anomalous nucleotide sharing. TCRdb retrieved this table from immuneACCESS and kept in-frame rearrangements only. Not all clones are present; in checked studies, unresolved V genes account for under half, and no reason is known for the remainder. Clone size and V and J calls were adopted from that table, with D and trimming inferred from the DNA. The sample table lists tens of thousands of clones, roughly 80% of them with a count of one. Jointly, the top ten make up around 1.7% of the sample.

The sequenced sample consisted of PBMCs. The chain couples TRBV9 to TRBJ1-3, with TRBD1 matching 7 junction bases. This clonotype was sampled from a middle-aged man in good health and CMV-seronegative. CDR3 protein: CASSVEVGQIGSGNTIYF. The nucleotide sequence reads TGTGCCAGCAGCGTAGAAGTGGGACAGATCGGCTCTGGAAACACCATATATTTT.